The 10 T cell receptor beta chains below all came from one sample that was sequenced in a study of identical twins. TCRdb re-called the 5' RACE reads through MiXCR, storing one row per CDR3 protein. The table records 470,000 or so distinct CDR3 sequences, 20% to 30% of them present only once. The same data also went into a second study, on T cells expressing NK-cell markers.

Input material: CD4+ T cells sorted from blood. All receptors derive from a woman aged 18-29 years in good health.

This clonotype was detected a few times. CDR3 amino acids: CASRRGEDYGYTF. CDR3 sequence (DNA): TGTGCCAGCAGAAGGGGCGAGGACTATGGCTACACCTTC. The chain couples TRBV12-3 or TRBV12-4 to TRBJ1-2; D perhaps matches TRBD1 (5 bases). Trimming left V 6 bases short and J 3 bases short, with 11 bases between. The CDR3 spans 13 residues.

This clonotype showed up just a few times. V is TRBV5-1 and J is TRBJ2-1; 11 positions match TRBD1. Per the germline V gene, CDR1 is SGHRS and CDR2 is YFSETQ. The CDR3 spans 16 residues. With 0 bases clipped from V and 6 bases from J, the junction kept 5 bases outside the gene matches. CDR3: CASSLGGTGGFNEQFF. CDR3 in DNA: TGCGCCAGCAGCTTGGGCGGGACAGGGGGGTTCAATGAGCAGTTCTTC.

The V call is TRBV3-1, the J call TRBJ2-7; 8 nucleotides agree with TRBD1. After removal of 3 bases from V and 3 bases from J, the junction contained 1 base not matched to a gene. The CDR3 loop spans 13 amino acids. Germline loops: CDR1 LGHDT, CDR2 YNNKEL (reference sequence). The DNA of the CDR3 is TGTGCCAGCAGCCACGGACAGGGCTACGAGCAGTACTTC. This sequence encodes CASSHGQGYEQYF.

The chain's CDR3 is CASSLTNYNEQFF. The CDR3 DNA reads TGTGCCAGCAGCTTGACGAATTACAATGAGCAGTTCTTC. V is TRBV5-5 and J is TRBJ2-1; no reliable D call. CDR3 length: 13 amino acids. Trimming removed 1 base at V and 4 bases at J, with 6 bases between. CDR1 is SGHKS, CDR2 YYEKEE, per germline (reference sequence).

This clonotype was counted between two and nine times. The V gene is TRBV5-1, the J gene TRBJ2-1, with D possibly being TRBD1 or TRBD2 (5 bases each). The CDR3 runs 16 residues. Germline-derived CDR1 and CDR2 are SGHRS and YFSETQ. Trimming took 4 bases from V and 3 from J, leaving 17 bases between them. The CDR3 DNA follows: TGCGCCAGCAGCCAAACTCCGGGACGGTTCTACAATGAGCAGTTCTTC. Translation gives CASSQTPGRFYNEQFF.

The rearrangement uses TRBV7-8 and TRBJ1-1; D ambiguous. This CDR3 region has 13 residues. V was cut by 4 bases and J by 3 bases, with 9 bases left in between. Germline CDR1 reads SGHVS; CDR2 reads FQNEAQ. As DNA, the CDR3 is TGTGCCAGCAGCTCAGAGAGATACACTGAAGCTTTCTTT. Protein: CASSSERYTEAFF.

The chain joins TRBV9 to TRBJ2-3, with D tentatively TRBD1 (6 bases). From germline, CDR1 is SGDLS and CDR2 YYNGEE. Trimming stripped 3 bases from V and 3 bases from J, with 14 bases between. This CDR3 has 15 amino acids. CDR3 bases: TGTGCCAGCAGCGCCGGGACACCACGGACAGATACGCAGTATTTT. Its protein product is CASSAGTPRTDTQYF.

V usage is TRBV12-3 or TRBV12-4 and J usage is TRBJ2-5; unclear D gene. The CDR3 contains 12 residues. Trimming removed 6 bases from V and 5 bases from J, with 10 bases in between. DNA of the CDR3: TGTGCCAGCAGGGCCCGGGCGGAGACCCAGTACTTC. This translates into CASRARAETQYF.

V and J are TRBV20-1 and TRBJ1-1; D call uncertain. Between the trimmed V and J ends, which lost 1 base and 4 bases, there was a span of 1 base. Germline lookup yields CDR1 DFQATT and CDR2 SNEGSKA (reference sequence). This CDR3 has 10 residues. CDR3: CSARATEAFF. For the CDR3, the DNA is TGCAGTGCTAGAGCCACTGAAGCTTTCTTT.

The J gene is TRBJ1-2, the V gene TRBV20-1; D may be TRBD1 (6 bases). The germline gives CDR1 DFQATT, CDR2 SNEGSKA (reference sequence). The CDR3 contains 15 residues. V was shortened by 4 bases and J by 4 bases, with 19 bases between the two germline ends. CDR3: CSAKEWGTYPYGYTF. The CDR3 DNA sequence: TGCAGTGCTAAGGAGTGGGGGACATATCCCTATGGCTACACCTTC.